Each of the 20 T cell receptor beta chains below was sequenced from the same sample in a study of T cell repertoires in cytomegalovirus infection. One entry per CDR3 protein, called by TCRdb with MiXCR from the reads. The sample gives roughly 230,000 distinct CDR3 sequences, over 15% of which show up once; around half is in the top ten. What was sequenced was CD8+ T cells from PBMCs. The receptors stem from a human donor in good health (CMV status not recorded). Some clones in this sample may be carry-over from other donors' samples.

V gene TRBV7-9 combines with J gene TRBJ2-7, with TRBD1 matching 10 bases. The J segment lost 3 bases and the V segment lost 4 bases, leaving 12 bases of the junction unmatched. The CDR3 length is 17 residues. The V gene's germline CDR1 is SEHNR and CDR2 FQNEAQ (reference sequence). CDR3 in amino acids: CASSSYLDGQGGYEQYF. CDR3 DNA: TGTGCCAGCAGCTCCTACCTCGACGGACAGGGGGGCTACGAGCAGTACTTC.

The CDR3, as DNA: TGTGCCAGCAACCACGGGGGGCGCGAGCAGTACTTC. Amino acids: CASNHGGREQYF. The J gene is TRBJ2-7, the V gene TRBV6-6, with a tentative D call TRBD2 (7 bases). This CDR3 has 12 amino acids. Trimming cost V 7 bases and J 6 bases, with 13 bases left between them. Germline V gene sequence: CDR1 MNHNY, CDR2 SVGAGI (reference sequence).

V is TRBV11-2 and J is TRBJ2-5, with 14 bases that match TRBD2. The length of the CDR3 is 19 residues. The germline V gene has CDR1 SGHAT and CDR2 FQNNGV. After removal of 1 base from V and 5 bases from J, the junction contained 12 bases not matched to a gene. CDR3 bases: TGTGCCAGCAGCTTAGTGGGACTGACTAGCGGGGGGGCCGAGGAGACCCAGTACTTC. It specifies CASSLVGLTSGGAEETQYF.

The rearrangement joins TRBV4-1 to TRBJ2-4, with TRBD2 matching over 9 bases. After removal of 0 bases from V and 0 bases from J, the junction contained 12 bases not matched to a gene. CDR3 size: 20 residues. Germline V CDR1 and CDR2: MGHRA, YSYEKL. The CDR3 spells CASSQDQTWRGGSAKNIQYF. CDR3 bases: TGCGCCAGCAGCCAAGATCAAACCTGGCGGGGGGGTTCAGCCAAAAACATTCAGTACTTC.

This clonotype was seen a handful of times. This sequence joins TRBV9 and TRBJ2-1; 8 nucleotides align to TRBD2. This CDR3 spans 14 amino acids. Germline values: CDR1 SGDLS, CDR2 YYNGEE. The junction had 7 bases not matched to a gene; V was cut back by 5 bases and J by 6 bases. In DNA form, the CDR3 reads TGTGCCAGCAGTGCCACCGGGACTAGCAATGAGCAGTTCTTC. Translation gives CASSATGTSNEQFF. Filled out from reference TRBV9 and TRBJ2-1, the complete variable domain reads DSGVTQTPKHLITATGQRVTLRCSPRSGDLSVYWYQQSLDQGLQFLIQYYNGEERAKGNILERFSAQQFPDLHSELNLSSLELGDSALYFCASSATGTSNEQFFGPGTRLTVL.

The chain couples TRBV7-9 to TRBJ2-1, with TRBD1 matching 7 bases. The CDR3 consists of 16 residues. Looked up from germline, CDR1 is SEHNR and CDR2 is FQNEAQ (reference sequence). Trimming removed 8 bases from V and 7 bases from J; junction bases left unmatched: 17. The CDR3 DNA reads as TGTGCCAGCGAGGGGACAGATCCATTTAAGGGAAATGAGCAGTTCTTC. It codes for CASEGTDPFKGNEQFF.

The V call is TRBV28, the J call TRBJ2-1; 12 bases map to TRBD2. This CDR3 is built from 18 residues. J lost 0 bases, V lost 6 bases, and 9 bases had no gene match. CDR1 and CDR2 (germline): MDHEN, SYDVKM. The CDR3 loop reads CASRLAGGLYLSYNEQFF. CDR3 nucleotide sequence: TGTGCCAGCAGACTAGCGGGGGGCCTCTACCTCTCCTACAATGAGCAGTTCTTC.

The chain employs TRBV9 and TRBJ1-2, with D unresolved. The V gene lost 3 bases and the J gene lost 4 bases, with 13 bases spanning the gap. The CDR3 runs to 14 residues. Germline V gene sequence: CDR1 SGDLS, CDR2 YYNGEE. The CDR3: CASSGASGFYGYTF. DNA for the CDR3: TGTGCCAGCAGCGGCGCTTCAGGCTTCTATGGCTACACCTTC.

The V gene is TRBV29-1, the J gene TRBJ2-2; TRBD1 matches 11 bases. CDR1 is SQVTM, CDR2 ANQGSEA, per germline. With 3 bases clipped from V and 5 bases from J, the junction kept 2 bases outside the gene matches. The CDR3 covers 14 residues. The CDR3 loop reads CSVEGTGGTGELFF. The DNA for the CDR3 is TGCAGCGTTGAGGGGACAGGGGGTACCGGGGAGCTGTTTTTT.

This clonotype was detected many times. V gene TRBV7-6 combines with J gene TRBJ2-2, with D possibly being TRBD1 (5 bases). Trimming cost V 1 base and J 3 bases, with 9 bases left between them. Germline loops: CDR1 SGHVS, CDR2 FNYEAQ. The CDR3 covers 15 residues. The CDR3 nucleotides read TGTGCCAGCAGCTTAGGGGGCACCGACACCGGGGAGCTGTTTTTT. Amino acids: CASSLGGTDTGELFF. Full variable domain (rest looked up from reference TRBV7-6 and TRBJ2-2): GAGVSQSPRYKVTKRGQDVALRCDPISGHVSLYWYRQALGQGPEFLTYFNYEAQQDKSGLPNDRFSAERPEGSISTLTIQRTEQRDSAMYRCASSLGGTDTGELFFGEGSRLTVL.

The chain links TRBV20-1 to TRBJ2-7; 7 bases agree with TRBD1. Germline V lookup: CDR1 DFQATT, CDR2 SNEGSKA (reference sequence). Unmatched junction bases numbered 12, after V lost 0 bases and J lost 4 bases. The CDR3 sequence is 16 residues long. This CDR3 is CSARDRRGGQTYEQYF. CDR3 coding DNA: TGCAGTGCTAGAGATAGGAGAGGGGGACAGACTTACGAGCAGTACTTC.

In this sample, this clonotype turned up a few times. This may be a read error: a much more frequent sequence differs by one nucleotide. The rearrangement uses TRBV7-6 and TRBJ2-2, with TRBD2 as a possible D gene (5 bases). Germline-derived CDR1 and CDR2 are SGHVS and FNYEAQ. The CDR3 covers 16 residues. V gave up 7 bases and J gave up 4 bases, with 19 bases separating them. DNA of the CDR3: TGTGCCAGCAACTGGGTCGTAGAGGGCGGCACCGGGGAGCTGTTTTTT. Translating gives CASNWVVEGGTGELFF.

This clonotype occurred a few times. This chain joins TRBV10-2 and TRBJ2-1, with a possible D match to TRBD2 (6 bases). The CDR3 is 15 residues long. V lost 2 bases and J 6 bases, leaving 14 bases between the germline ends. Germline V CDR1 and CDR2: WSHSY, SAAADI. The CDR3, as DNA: TGCGCCAGCAGTGAGACACGGCGGGGAAGCAATGAGCAGTTCTTC. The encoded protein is CASSETRRGSNEQFF.

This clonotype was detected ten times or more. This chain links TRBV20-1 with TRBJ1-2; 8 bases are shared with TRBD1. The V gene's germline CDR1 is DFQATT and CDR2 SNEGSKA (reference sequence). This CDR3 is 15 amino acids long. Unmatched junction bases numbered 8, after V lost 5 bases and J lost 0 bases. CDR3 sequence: CSAWTGSLSNYGYTF. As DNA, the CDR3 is TGCAGTGCTTGGACAGGGAGCCTTTCTAACTATGGCTACACCTTC.

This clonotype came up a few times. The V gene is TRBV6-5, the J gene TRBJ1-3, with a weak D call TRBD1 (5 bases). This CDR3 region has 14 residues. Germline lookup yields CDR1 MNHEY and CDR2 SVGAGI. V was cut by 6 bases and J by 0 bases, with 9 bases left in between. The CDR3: CASSRDSSGNTIYF. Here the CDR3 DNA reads TGTGCCAGCAGCCGCGACAGCTCTGGAAACACCATATATTTT.

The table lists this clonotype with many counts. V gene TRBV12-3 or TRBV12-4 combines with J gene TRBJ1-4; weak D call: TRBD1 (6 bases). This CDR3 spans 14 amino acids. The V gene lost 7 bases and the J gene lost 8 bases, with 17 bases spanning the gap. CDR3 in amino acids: CASTLPGGAEKLFF. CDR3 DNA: TGTGCCAGCACTCTCCCGGGGGGGGCAGAAAAACTGTTTTTT.

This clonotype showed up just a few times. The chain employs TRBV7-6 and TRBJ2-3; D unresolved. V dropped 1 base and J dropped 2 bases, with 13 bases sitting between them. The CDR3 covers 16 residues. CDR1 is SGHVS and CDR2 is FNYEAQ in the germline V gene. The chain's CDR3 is CASSLGRYLPTDTQYF. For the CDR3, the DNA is TGTGCCAGCAGCTTAGGACGCTACCTCCCCACAGATACGCAGTATTTT. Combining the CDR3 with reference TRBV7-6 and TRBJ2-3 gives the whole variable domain GAGVSQSPRYKVTKRGQDVALRCDPISGHVSLYWYRQALGQGPEFLTYFNYEAQQDKSGLPNDRFSAERPEGSISTLTIQRTEQRDSAMYRCASSLGRYLPTDTQYFGPGTRLTVL.

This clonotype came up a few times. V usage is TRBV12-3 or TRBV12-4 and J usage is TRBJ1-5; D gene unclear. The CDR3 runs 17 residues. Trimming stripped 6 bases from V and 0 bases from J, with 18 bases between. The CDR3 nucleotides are TGTGCCAGCAGCCCGGACGGATCACTCTATAGCAATCAGCCCCAGCATTTT. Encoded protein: CASSPDGSLYSNQPQHF.

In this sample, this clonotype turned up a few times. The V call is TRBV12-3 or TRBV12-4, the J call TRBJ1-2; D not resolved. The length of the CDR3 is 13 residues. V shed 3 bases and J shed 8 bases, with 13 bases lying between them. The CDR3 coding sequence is TGTGCCAGCAGTTTTCTCTCGGGGAGCGGCTACACCTTC. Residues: CASSFLSGSGYTF.

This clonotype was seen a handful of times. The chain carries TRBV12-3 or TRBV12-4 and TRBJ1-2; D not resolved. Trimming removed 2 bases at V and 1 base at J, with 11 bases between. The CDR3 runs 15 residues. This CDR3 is CASSLFPAGNYGYTF. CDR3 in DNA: TGTGCCAGCAGTTTATTCCCGGCGGGTAACTATGGCTACACCTTC.